What follows describes a single TCR beta chain. This sample was included in a study of T cell changes during pregnancy in multiple sclerosis. The repertoire was sequenced with immunoSEQ multiplex PCR; TCRdb's copy has only in-frame clones and lacks some. The table includes 85,000 to 100,000 clones, approximately 93% detected once. V lost 3 bases and J 6 bases, leaving 6 bases between the germline ends. The CDR3 is 11 amino acids. Germline V gene sequence: CDR1 DFQATT, CDR2 SNEGSKA (reference sequence). The rearrangement links TRBV20-1 to TRBJ2-1; D unclear. This receptor was identified in a female donor with multiple sclerosis, enrolled in a pregnancy study. The source was peripheral blood, collected after pregnancy. In DNA, the CDR3 is TGCAGTGCTAGCTTCGGCAATGAGCAGTTCTTC. Translating gives CSASFGNEQFF.